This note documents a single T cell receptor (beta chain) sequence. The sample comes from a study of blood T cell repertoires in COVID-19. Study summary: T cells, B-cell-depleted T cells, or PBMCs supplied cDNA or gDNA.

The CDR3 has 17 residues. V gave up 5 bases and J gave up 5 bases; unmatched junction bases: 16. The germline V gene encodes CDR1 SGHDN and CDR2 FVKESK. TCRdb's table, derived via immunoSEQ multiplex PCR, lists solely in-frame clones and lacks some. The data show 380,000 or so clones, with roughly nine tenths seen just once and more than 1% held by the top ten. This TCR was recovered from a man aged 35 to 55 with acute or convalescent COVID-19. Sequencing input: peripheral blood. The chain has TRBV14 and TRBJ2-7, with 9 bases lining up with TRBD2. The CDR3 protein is CASSRLAAGVGSHEQYF. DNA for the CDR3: TGTGCCAGCAGCAGACTAGCGGCGGGGGTCGGGTCGCACGAGCAGTACTTC.